This T cell receptor beta chain was retrieved from a study of response to subunit inactivated influenza vaccine. This clonotype has only a few counts. TCRdb itself ran the RT-PCR reads through MiXCR, one entry per CDR3 protein. The sample consists of under 200,000 distinct CDR3 sequences, about 10% of them appearing once. The length of the CDR3 is 15 residues. Germline trimming cut 6 bases from V and 7 bases from J; bases unmatched to any gene: 12. Specimen: CD8+ T cells sorted from PBMCs, collected less than 30 months after vaccination. The chain uses TRBV12-3 or TRBV12-4 and TRBJ2-7; 10 bases align to TRBD1. The source is a man between 50 and 75 years old who received an inactivated influenza vaccine. CDR3: CASSAPDRGPGEQYF. The CDR3 coding sequence is TGTGCCAGCAGCGCACCAGACAGGGGGCCGGGGGAGCAGTACTTC.